The 26 T cell receptor beta chains below come from one sample, sequenced in a study of blood T cells in healthy people across ages. For the second PCR, which ran for about 7 to 11 cycles, a sample-barcoded 5' primer and a J-beta primer mix were used. Each CDR3 protein gets one entry after TCRdb re-called the 5' RACE reads with MiXCR. The table shows roughly 1.7 million distinct CDR3 sequences, with about 31% occurring only once. The sample was blood. The receptors were gathered from a woman in her 30s in good health.

This clonotype was found many times. The rearrangement links TRBV5-1 to TRBJ2-5; D remains ambiguous. Germline values: CDR1 SGHRS, CDR2 YFSETQ. The CDR3 is 13 amino acids. Trimming stripped 1 base from V and 2 bases from J, with 6 bases between. The CDR3 region is CASSLNPQETQYF. CDR3 nucleotides: TGCGCCAGCAGCTTGAACCCACAAGAGACCCAGTACTTC.

The chain carries TRBV15 and TRBJ1-1; D is undetermined. The V end was cut by 0 bases, the J end by 0 bases, with 11 bases between. Per the germline V gene, CDR1 is LNHNV and CDR2 is YYDKDF (reference sequence). The length of the CDR3 is 16 residues. For the CDR3, the DNA is TGTGCCACCAGCAGAGATGGTTTCGAGGTGAACACTGAAGCTTTCTTT. Translated: CATSRDGFEVNTEAFF.

The V and J genes are TRBV18 and TRBJ2-7; tentatively, D is TRBD1 (8 bases). CDR3 size: 15 residues. Per germline, CDR1 KGHSH and CDR2 LQKENI. Trimming cost V 3 bases and J 2 bases, with 14 bases left between them. The CDR3 reads CASSPGTGGAYEQYF. The CDR3 DNA follows: TGTGCCAGCTCACCTGGTACAGGGGGGGCCTACGAGCAGTACTTC.

In this sample, this clonotype turned up a few times. A junction end diverges from the germline sequence, so it may reflect a read error. This chain uses TRBV3-1 with TRBJ2-4; 7 nucleotides agree with TRBD2. The J call may be faulty, since TRBJ2-7 better matches the DNA end. The length of the CDR3 is 16 residues. Germline V lookup: CDR1 LGHDT, CDR2 YNNKEL (reference sequence). The CDR3 region is CASRQERASGKNEQYF. CDR3 in DNA: TGTGCCAGCAGGCAAGAAAGGGCTAGCGGCAAGAACGAGCAGTACTTC.

The chain combines TRBV5-4 with TRBJ2-3; D uncertain. With 5 bases removed from V and 2 bases from J, the gap between germline ends came to 15 bases. The CDR3 covers 15 residues. Looked up from germline, CDR1 is SGHNT and CDR2 is YYREEE (reference sequence). This CDR3 is CASSYSSTYTDTQYF. The CDR3 DNA sequence: TGTGCCAGCAGTTACAGTTCAACTTACACAGATACGCAGTATTTT. The entire variable domain, with the rest obtained from reference TRBV5-4 and TRBJ2-3, is as follows: ETGVTQSPTHLIKTRGQQVTLRCSSQSGHNTVSWYQQALGQGPQFIFQYYREEENGRGNFPPRFSGLQFPNYSSELNVNALELDDSALYLCASSYSSTYTDTQYFGPGTRLTVL.

This clonotype has a handful of counts. The DNA for the CDR3 is TGTGCCTGGAGTCGACTAGGTTATGAGCAGTTCTTC. This encodes CAWSRLGYEQFF. The J gene is TRBJ2-1, the V gene TRBV30; tentative D call: TRBD2 (6 bases). This CDR3 has 12 residues. V shed 2 bases and J shed 8 bases, with 10 bases lying between them. CDR1 and CDR2 from the germline V gene are GTSNPN and SVGIG (reference sequence).

This clonotype was observed at least ten times. The rearrangement uses TRBV29-1 and TRBJ2-3; 8 positions match TRBD2. Per germline, CDR1 SQVTM and CDR2 ANQGSEA. This CDR3 is built from 13 residues. After removal of 5 bases from V and 5 bases from J, the junction contained 6 bases not matched to a gene. As DNA, the CDR3 is TGCAGCGTTTCCGGGAGGGCCCAAGATACGCAGTATTTT. This codes for CSVSGRAQDTQYF.

Note on this clonotype: One end of the junction fails to match germline, which may point to a read error. V and J are TRBV12-3 or TRBV12-4 and TRBJ1-5; 9 bases are a match to TRBD1. The CDR3 sequence is 16 residues long. The CDR3 here is CASRIGTGNSNQSQHF. CDR3 coding DNA: TGTGCCAGCAGGATTGGGACAGGGAATAGCAATCAGTCCCAGCATTTT.

The CDR3 DNA follows: TGTGCCAGCAGCCAAAGGGTTCAAGGCGAGCAGTACTTC. The encoded protein is CASSQRVQGEQYF. The chain has TRBV7-9 and TRBJ2-4; D unresolved. Judging by the DNA end, TRBJ2-7 fits better; the J call may be wrong. Germline V gene lookup returns CDR1 SEHNR and CDR2 FQNEAQ (reference sequence). This CDR3 has 13 residues.

This clonotype has only a few counts. This chain uses TRBV7-9 with TRBJ2-1; no clear D. The V gene's germline CDR1 is SEHNR and CDR2 FQNEAQ (reference sequence). The CDR3 totals 13 residues. V lost 4 bases to trimming and J lost 6 bases, with 10 bases between them. The CDR3 sequence: CASSSIPRNEQFF. CDR3 DNA sequence: TGTGCCAGCAGCTCTATTCCCCGCAATGAGCAGTTCTTC. The full variable domain, completed using reference TRBV7-9 and TRBJ2-1, is DTGVSQNPRHKITKRGQNVTFRCDPISEHNRLYWYRQTLGQGPEFLTYFQNEAQLEKSRLLSDRFSAERPKGSFSTLEIQRTEQGDSAMYLCASSSIPRNEQFFGPGTRLTVL.

The chain recombines TRBV11-2 with TRBJ2-1; 12 positions match TRBD2. The V segment lost 0 bases and the J segment 9 bases; nucleotides outside the gene matches: 6. This CDR3 region has 16 residues. The germline V gene encodes CDR1 SGHAT and CDR2 FQNNGV. Here the CDR3 reads CASSLEASGRAGEQFF. The CDR3 DNA is TGTGCCAGCAGCTTAGAGGCTAGCGGGAGGGCAGGTGAGCAGTTCTTC.

CDR3 sequence: CASSRGGIQETQYF. The DNA for the CDR3 is TGTGCCAGCAGCCGCGGGGGAATCCAAGAGACCCAGTACTTC. The chain carries TRBV13 and TRBJ2-5, with 7 bases lining up with TRBD2. CDR3 length: 14 residues. The V gene end was trimmed by 5 bases and the J gene end by 1 base; junction bases not matched to a gene: 4. Germline V lookup: CDR1 PRHDT, CDR2 FYEKMQ (reference sequence).

The chain joins TRBV19 to TRBJ2-3; D perhaps matches TRBD2 (6 bases). Germline V gene data show CDR1 as LNHDA and CDR2 as SQIVND (reference sequence). There are 13 residues in the CDR3. Trimming took 7 bases from V and 0 from J, leaving 8 bases between them. CDR3: CASKRASTDTQYF. The CDR3 nucleotides are TGTGCCAGTAAGCGGGCTAGCACAGATACGCAGTATTTT.

A few counts support this clonotype. The rearrangement joins TRBV20-1 to TRBJ2-3; no definite D call. This CDR3 comprises 14 residues. The germline V and J ends were trimmed by 0 bases and 5 bases, with 12 bases remaining between them. The germline V gene encodes CDR1 DFQATT and CDR2 SNEGSKA (reference sequence). The CDR3 region has the DNA TGCAGTGCTAGAGATCGGCTGGTAGAAGATACGCAGTATTTT. The encoded protein is CSARDRLVEDTQYF.

This clonotype was detected only a few times. The chain couples TRBV28 to TRBJ2-7; D assignment may be TRBD1 or TRBD2 (5 bases each). Trimming stripped 6 bases from V and 2 bases from J, with 14 bases between. Germline values: CDR1 MDHEN, CDR2 SYDVKM. This CDR3 has 14 residues. CDR3 in amino acids: CASRGDPEPYEQYF. The CDR3 nucleotides read TGTGCCAGCAGAGGGGACCCTGAACCCTACGAGCAGTACTTC.

This clonotype has more than one count but fewer than ten. The chain recombines TRBV20-1 with TRBJ1-5, with unresolved D. V was trimmed by 2 bases and J by 3 bases, leaving 8 bases between them. This CDR3 has 13 residues. Germline lookup yields CDR1 DFQATT and CDR2 SNEGSKA (reference sequence). DNA for the CDR3: TGCAGTGCTAGAAACACCCTCAATCAGCCCCAGCATTTT. It encodes CSARNTLNQPQHF.

There are a few counts of this clonotype. The J gene is TRBJ2-1, the V gene TRBV7-2; D assignment may be TRBD1 or TRBD2 (5 bases each). Between the trimmed V and J ends, which lost 5 bases and 6 bases, there was a span of 11 bases. The CDR3 sequence is 13 residues long. Per the germline V gene, CDR1 is SGHTA and CDR2 is FQGNSA. CDR3 region: CASSQGPTNEQFF. The DNA for the CDR3 is TGTGCCAGCAGCCAGGGACCGACCAATGAGCAGTTCTTC.

This clonotype occurred a few times. The chain couples TRBV18 to TRBJ2-1; D could derive from TRBD1 or TRBD2 (5 bases each). V was cut by 3 bases and J by 5 bases, with 14 bases left in between. The germline CDR1 and CDR2 sequences are KGHSH and LQKENI. The CDR3 is 15 residues long. Written as DNA, the CDR3 is TGTGCCAGCTCACCCGGGACCCATAGTCACAATGAGCAGTTCTTC. Its translation is CASSPGTHSHNEQFF.

This clonotype was recorded a few times. The rearrangement links TRBV29-1 to TRBJ1-1, with a tentative D call TRBD1 (5 bases). Germline V lookup: CDR1 SQVTM, CDR2 ANQGSEA. CDR3 length: 13 amino acids. Trimming cost V 3 bases and J 4 bases, with 12 bases left between them. This chain's CDR3 is CSVERGRTTEAFF. The CDR3 DNA reads as TGCAGCGTTGAGCGGGGGAGGACCACTGAAGCTTTCTTT.

The J gene is TRBJ2-3, the V gene TRBV20-1; the D gene is possibly TRBD2 (5 bases). The V end was cut by 1 base, the J end by 3 bases, with 14 bases between. Germline CDR1 reads DFQATT; CDR2 reads SNEGSKA (reference sequence). The CDR3 totals 15 residues. The CDR3 protein is CSARVASRITDTQYF. The DNA for the CDR3 is TGCAGTGCTAGAGTGGCTAGCAGAATTACAGATACGCAGTATTTT.

This clonotype was detected only a few times. V is TRBV20-1 and J is TRBJ1-2, with unresolved D. The CDR3 has 14 residues. Trimming left V 6 bases short and J 4 bases short, with 18 bases between. Germline V gene data show CDR1 as DFQATT and CDR2 as SNEGSKA (reference sequence). CDR3 nucleotides: TGCAGTGCGCTATCTAGGGCCCGACTCTATGGCTACACCTTC. This translates into CSALSRARLYGYTF.

This sequence joins TRBV7-9 and TRBJ1-4; D call uncertain. The length of the CDR3 is 14 residues. CDR1 SEHNR and CDR2 FQNEAQ come from the germline V gene (reference sequence). V was shortened by 4 bases and J by 7 bases, with 13 bases between the two germline ends. In nucleotides, the CDR3 is TGTGCCAGCAGCTCGTGGGAGGGAGGTGAAAAACTGTTTTTT. It codes for CASSSWEGGEKLFF.

About this clonotype itself: With a much larger clone just one base away, this may be a read error. This rearrangement joins TRBV5-1 to TRBJ2-3; D is unclear. CDR1 SGHRS and CDR2 YFSETQ come from the germline V gene. Deletions cut 6 bases from V and 0 bases from J, with 14 bases between. The CDR3 is 15 amino acids. Here the CDR3 DNA reads TGCGCCAGCAACTATCAGACACTTAGCACAGATACGCAGTATTTT. Its protein product is CASNYQTLSTDTQYF. Filled out from reference TRBV5-1 and TRBJ2-3, the complete variable domain reads KAGVTQTPRYLIKTRGQQVTLSCSPISGHRSVSWYQQTPGQGLQFLFEYFSETQRNKGNFPGRFSGRQFSNSRSEMNVSTLELGDSALYLCASNYQTLSTDTQYFGPGTRLTVL.

The sample holds a few counts of this clonotype. CDR3 nucleotides: TGCAGTGCTAGGGGCGAGACCTCCTACGAGCAGTACTTC. Its protein product is CSARGETSYEQYF. V gene TRBV20-1 combines with J gene TRBJ2-7; D unresolved. CDR1 DFQATT and CDR2 SNEGSKA come from the germline V gene (reference sequence). Trimming removed 3 bases at V and 0 bases at J, with 9 bases between. The CDR3 is 13 amino acids.

This clonotype has a handful of counts. The chain links TRBV6-6 to TRBJ2-1, with TRBD2 identical over 7 bases. CDR1 is MNHNY and CDR2 is SVGAGI in the germline V gene (reference sequence). V shed 8 bases, J shed 1 base, and the junction held 11 bases outside the gene matches. There are 16 residues in the CDR3. This chain's CDR3 is CASLSIGGGSYNEQFF. Here the CDR3 DNA reads TGTGCCAGCTTGAGTATAGGCGGGGGATCCTACAATGAGCAGTTCTTC.

This clonotype was recorded a few times. The chain has TRBV27 and TRBJ2-1; D not resolved. From germline, CDR1 is MNHEY and CDR2 SMNVEV (reference sequence). Trimming shortened V by 0 bases and J by 6 bases, and 6 bases separated the two germline ends. The CDR3 runs to 13 residues. The CDR3 nucleotides are TGTGCCAGCAGTTTATCGGCCACCAATGAGCAGTTCTTC. Encoded protein: CASSLSATNEQFF.